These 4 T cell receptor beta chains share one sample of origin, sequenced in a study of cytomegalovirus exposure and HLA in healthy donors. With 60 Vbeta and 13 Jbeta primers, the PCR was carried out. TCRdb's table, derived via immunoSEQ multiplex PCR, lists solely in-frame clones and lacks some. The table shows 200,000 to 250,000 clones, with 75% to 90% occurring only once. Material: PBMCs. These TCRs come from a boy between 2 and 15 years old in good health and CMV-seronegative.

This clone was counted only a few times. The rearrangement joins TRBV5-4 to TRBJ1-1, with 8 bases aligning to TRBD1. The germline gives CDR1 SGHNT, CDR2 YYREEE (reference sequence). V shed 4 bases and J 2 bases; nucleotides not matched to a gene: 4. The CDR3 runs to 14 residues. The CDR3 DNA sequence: TGTGCCAGCAGCCCCCAGGGGGCCAACACTGAAGCTTTCTTT. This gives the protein CASSPQGANTEAFF.

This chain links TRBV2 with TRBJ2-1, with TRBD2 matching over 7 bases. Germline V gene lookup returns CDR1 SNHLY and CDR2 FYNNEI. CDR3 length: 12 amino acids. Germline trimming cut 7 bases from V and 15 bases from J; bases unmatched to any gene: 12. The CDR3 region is CASMKLAGEGFF. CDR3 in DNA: TGTGCCAGCATGAAGTTGGCGGGGGAGGGGTTCTTC.

CDR3 loop: CASSRDRGLMDEKLFF. The DNA of the CDR3 is TGTGCCAGCAGTCGGGACAGGGGGCTAATGGATGAAAAACTGTTTTTT. The V call is TRBV7-8, the J call TRBJ1-4; 12 positions agree with TRBD1. Germline CDR1 and CDR2: SGHVS and FQNEAQ. The CDR3 covers 16 residues. J lost 6 bases, V lost 6 bases, and 8 bases had no gene match.

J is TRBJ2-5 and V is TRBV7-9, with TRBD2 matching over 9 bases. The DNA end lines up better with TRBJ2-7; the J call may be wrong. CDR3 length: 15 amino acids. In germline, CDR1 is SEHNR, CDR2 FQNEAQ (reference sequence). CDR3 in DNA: TGTGCCAGCAGCTTTGGTAGCGGGAGTCAATCCGAGCAGTACTTC. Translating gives CASSFGSGSQSEQYF.